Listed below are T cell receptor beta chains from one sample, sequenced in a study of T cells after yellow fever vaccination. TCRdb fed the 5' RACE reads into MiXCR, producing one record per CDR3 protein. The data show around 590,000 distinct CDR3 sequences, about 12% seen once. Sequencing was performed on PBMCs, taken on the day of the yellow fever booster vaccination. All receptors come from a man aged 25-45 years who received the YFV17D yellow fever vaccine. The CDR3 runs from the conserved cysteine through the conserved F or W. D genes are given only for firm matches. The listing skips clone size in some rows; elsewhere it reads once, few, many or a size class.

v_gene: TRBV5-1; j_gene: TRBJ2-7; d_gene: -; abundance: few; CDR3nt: TGCGCCAGCAGCAGAATCATGGGAGGCGAGCAGTACTTC; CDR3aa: CASSRIMGGEQYF
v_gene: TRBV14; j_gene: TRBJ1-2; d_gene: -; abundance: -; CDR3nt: TGTGCCAGCAGCCAAGACCACCGCGGCGGGCGCGACTATGGCTACACCTTC; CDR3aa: CASSQDHRGGRDYGYTF
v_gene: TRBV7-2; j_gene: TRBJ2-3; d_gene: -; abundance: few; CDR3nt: TGTGCCAGCAGTAAGAGGGAGAGCACAGATACGCAGTATTTT; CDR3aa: CASSKRESTDTQYF
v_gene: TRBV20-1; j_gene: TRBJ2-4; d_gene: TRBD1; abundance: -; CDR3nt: TGCAGTGCCCCGGGGACAGGGGAAAACATTCAGTACTTC; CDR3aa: CSAPGTGENIQYF
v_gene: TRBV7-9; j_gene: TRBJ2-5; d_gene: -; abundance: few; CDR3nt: TGTGCCAGCAGCCTGAACGTGGATCGCAAGACCCAGTACTTC; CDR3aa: CASSLNVDRKTQYF
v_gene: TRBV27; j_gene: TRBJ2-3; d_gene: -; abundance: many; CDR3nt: TGTGCCAGCAGTTTTGGATCGGCAGATACGCAGTATTTT; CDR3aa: CASSFGSADTQYF
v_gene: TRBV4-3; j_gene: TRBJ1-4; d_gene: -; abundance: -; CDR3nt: TGCGCCAGCAGCCTTAGGAACAGTGTTAATGAAAAACTGTTTTTT; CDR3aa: CASSLRNSVNEKLFF
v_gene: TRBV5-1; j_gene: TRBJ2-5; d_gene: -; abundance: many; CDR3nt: TGCGCCAGCAGCCCGGCGCAAGGGGGGGAGACCCAGTACTTC; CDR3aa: CASSPAQGGETQYF
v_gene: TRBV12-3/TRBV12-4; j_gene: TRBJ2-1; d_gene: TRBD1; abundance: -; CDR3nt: TGTGCCAGCAGTTTTGGGGACAGGTACAATGAGCAGTTCTTC; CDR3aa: CASSFGDRYNEQFF
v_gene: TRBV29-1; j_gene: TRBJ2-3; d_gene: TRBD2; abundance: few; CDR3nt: TGCAGCGTTGAAAACGACCGGACTAGCGGGGGCACAGATACGCAGTATTTT; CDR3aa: CSVENDRTSGGTDTQYF
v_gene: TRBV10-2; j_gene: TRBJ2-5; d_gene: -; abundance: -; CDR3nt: TGCGCCAGCGGATGGGTAGGGGACGGACAAGAGACCCAGTACTTC; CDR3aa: CASGWVGDGQETQYF
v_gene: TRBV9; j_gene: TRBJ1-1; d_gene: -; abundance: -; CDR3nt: TGTGCCAGCAGCGTCCGACCGGGCCTCTCTACTGAAGCTTTCTTT; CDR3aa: CASSVRPGLSTEAFF
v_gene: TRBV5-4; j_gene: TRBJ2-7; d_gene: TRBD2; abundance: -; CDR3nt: TGTGCCAGCACCGGGGCGGGAGACTACGAGCAGTACTTC; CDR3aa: CASTGAGDYEQYF
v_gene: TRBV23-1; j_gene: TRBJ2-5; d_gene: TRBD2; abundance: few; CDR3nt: TGCGCCAGCAGTCAACCGGGACTAGCGGGAGCAGAGACCCAGTACTTC; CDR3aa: CASSQPGLAGAETQYF
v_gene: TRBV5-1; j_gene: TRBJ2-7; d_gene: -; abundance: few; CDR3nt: TGCGCCAGCAGCAGGGGCAGAAGAGCCGCCTACGAGCAGTACTTC; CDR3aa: CASSRGRRAAYEQYF
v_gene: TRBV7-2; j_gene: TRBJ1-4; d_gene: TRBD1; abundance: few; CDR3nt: TGTGCCAGCAGCTCCGTCCGACAGGGCCCGGTGTTTTTT; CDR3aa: CASSSVRQGPVFF
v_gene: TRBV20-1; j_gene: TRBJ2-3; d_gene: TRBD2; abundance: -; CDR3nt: TGCAGTGCGGAGGGACTAGCGGGAGTCACAGATACGCAGTATTTT; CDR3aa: CSAEGLAGVTDTQYF
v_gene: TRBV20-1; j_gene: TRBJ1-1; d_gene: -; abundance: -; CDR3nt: TGCAGTGCTGGCGGACAGTTAGGAAAAACTAAAGCTTTCTTT; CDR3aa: CSAGGQLGKTKAFF
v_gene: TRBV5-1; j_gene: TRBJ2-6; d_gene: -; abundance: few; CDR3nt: TGCGCCAGCAGCTTGAGAGGGGTAGGCTCTGGGGCCAACGTCCTGACTTTC; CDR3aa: CASSLRGVGSGANVLTF
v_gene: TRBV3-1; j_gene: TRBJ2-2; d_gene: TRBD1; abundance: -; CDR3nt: TGTCCCAGCAGCCGTCAGACAGGGGGCGGGTACGGGGAGCTGTTTTTT; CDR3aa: CPSSRQTGGGYGELFF